The T cell receptor beta chain described here comes from a study of CD8+ T cells in alopecia areata (dated by TCRdb to the late 2010s). General notes on the study: Treated patients were enrolled in an open-label pilot trial of oral tofacitinib at 5 to 10 mg twice daily for moderate-to-severe alopecia areata. RNA came from the PAXgene miRNA kit for fixed scalp, the miRNeasy kit for PBMCs, and the RNeasy kit for mouse skin. Tofacitinib was administered for 6 to 18 months, and 6 months of follow-up off drug were then conducted to assess delayed response and recurrence. Scalp clonality was compared among normal scalp (n=4), patchy alopecia areata scalp (n=8), and alopecia totalis/universalis scalp (n=8). Scalp tissue and sorted CD4+ and CD8+ peripheral blood T cells from patchy and totalis/universalis alopecia areata patients and from healthy controls were covered by human TCRbeta sequencing. TCRbeta CDR3 regions were amplified by immunoSEQ multiplex PCR using 35 Vbeta forward and 13 Jbeta reverse primers. Patients on tofacitinib were biopsied at baseline and after 4 and 24 weeks of treatment, and several of the patients also had a later scalp biopsy. In both human patients and the C3H/HeJ mouse model, the study applied high-throughput TCRbeta sequencing to look at T cell clonal expansion in alopecia areata. Findings and caveats that apply to the study as a whole: Shared TCR sequences between patients were less evident than in mice, which may be partly attributable to HLA diversity in the patient population. Higher clonality and more expanded CD8+ clones were observed in lesional scalp than in normal scalp, particularly in alopecia totalis/universalis, a finding suggestive of antigenic drive. Unlike mouse skin, where gammadelta T cells dominate, normal human skin contains resident alphabeta T cells that get sequenced too, which complicates analysis of the scalp TCR repertoire.

The protocol used for the library was the immunoSEQ multiplex PCR assay. For TCR sequencing, RNA was extracted from every sample and reverse transcribed into cDNA to serve as template. First-strand cDNA was synthesized with SuperScript III using a 2:1 mix of oligo-dT and random hexamers. A synthetic immune receptor repertoire was used to assess amplification bias, and residual bias was removed computationally. From the authors' description of their analysis: Raw reads were preprocessed to remove errors, and CDR3 was defined according to IMGT conventions as the region from the conserved cysteine to phenylalanine. To get clonality, Shannon entropy was normalized by log2 of the number of productive unique TCRs and the result was subtracted from 1. Whether each scalp clone was CD4 or CD8 was inferred by checking scalp TCRbeta sequences against the CD4 and CD8 repertoires from sorted blood. TCRdb's version of the immuneACCESS table is confined to in-frame rearrangements and falls short of the full clone set. An unresolved V gene accounts for under half of the shortfall where checked; the remainder is of unknown origin. V, J and clone size derive from that table, while D and trimming were established from the DNA sequence. The sample yields 150,000 or so clones; approximately 49% were counted once. The leading ten clones occupy around 20% of the sample.

On this clone itself: Which antigen it targets is not known. No quality values exist for individual bases; no much larger clone is one base distant.

The intended sense of this specimen's time point label: baseline before oral tofacitinib. From alopecia areata patients, peripheral blood was collected along with lesional scalp punch biopsies. After PBMCs were isolated by density centrifugation and stained for CD3, CD4 and CD8, a FACSAria was used to sort CD4+ and CD8+ T cells. The material was CD8+ T cells sorted from blood, obtained at week 0. The TCR was taken from a human donor with alopecia areata.

This receptor has the CDR3 CSVGQIAGGLTDTQYF. The nucleotide sequence is given as TGCAGCGTTGGGCAAATAGCGGGGGGCCTCACAGATACGCAGTATTTT. Recombination joined TRBV29-1 with TRBJ2-3; TRBD2 aligns with 10 central bases. The CDR3 starts with the cysteine, ends with the phenylalanine, and has 16 residues. The CDR3 DNA has 48 bases and is translated from base 1. Compared with germline, V lacks 4 bases and J lacks 2 bases; bases without a gene match: 9. Sequences SQVTM (CDR1) and ANQGSEA (CDR2) are obtained from the germline V gene.